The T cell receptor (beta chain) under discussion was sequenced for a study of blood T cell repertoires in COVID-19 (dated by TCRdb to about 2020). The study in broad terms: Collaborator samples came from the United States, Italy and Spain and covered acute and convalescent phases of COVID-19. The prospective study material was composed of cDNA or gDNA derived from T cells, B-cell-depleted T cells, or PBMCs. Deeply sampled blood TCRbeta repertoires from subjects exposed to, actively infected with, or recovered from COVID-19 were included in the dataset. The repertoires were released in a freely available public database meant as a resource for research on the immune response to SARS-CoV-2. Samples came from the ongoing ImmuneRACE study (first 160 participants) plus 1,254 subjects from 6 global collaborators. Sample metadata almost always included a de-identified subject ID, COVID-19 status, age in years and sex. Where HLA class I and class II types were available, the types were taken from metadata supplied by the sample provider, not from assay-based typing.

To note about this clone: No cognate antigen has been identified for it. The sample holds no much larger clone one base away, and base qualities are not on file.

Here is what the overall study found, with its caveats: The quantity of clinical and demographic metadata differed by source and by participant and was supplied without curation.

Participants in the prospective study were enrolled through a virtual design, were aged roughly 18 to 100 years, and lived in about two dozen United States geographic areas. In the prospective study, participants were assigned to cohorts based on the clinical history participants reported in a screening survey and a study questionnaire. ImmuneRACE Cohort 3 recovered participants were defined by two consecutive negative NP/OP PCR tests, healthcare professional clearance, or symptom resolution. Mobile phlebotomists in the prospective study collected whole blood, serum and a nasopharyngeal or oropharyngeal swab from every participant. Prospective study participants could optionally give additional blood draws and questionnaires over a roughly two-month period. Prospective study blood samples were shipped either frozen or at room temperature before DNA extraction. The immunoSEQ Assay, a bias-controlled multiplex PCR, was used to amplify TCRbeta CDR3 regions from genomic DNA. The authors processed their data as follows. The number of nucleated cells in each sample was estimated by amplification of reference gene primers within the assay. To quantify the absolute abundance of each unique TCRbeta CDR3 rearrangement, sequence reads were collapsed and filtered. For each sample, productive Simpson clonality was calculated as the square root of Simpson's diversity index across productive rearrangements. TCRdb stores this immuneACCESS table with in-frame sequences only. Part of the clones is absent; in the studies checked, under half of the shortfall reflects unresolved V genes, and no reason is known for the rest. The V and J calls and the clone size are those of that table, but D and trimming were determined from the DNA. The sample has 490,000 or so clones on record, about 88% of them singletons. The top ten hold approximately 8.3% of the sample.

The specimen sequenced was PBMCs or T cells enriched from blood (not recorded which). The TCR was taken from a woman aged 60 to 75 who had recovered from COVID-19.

The nucleotide sequence reads as follows: TGTGCCAGCTCACCACGTCGAGCTGAAAAACTGTTTTTT. Translation gives CASSPRRAEKLFF. This chain is built from TRBV18 and TRBJ1-4; no D gene call is confident. V lost 1 base and J lost 7 bases; the stretch between them is 7 bases long. The CDR3 spans 13 residues, from the cysteine through the phenylalanine. CDR3 DNA is the only sequence kept; it has 39 bases, read in frame from the first base. CDR1 and CDR2 are drawn from the germline V gene: KGHSH, LQKENI. This CDR3, with the reference TRBV18 and TRBJ1-4 proteins standing in past its ends, gives the full variable domain NAGVMQNPRHLVRRRGQEARLRCSPMKGHSHVYWYRQLPEEGLKFMVYLQKENIIDESGMPKERFSAEFPKEGPSILRIQQVVRGDSAAYFCASSPRRAEKLFFGSGTQLSVL.